The 9 T cell receptor beta chains presented below share a single source sample, sequenced in a study of control samples from healthy donors and cancer patients (TCRdb year 2020). Library preparation employed the immunoSEQ multiplex PCR assay. TCRdb took this table from immuneACCESS and kept in-frame rearrangements with V and J called. Such tables lack part of the clones; where checked against another copy, unresolved V genes explain under half of the gap, and the rest is unexplained. The table for this sample lists some 130,000 clones; 92% of them were counted only once. Together, the top ten hold 2.1% of the sample. Sequenced input: blood. The receptors originated from a woman in her fifties or sixties in good health.

The chain is built from TRBV2 and TRBJ1-1; D not resolved. There are 14 residues in the CDR3. V shed 5 bases and J shed 1 base, with 11 bases lying between them. CDR1 and CDR2 from the germline V gene are SNHLY and FYNNEI. CDR3: CASSLEGSNTEAFF. In nucleotides, the CDR3 is TGTGCCAGCAGTCTTGAGGGCTCGAACACTGAAGCTTTCTTT.

The gene calls are TRBV6-5 and TRBJ1-6, with 10 bases aligning to TRBD1. This CDR3 is built from 14 residues. V lost 6 bases and J lost 9; bases outside the gene matches: 5. Germline loops: CDR1 MNHEY, CDR2 SVGAGI. The CDR3: CASSRQGAASPLHF. Here the CDR3 DNA reads TGTGCCAGCAGCCGACAGGGGGCTGCTTCACCCCTCCACTTT.

The chain combines TRBV6-5 with TRBJ1-2, with TRBD1 matching over 7 bases. Germline CDR1 and CDR2: MNHEY and SVGAGI. After removal of 7 bases from V and 8 bases from J, the junction contained 10 bases not matched to a gene. The CDR3 has 13 residues. CDR3 amino acids: CASTNPEGAGYTF. The CDR3 bases are TGTGCCAGCACCAATCCGGAGGGGGCCGGCTACACCTTC.

This clone was seen just once. This sequence joins TRBV27 and TRBJ2-1; a possible D gene is TRBD1 (5 bases). Trimming left V 3 bases short and J 2 bases short, with 8 bases between. Germline CDR1 and CDR2: MNHEY and SMNVEV (reference sequence). The CDR3 loop spans 14 amino acids. CDR3 bases: TGTGCCAGCAGTTTCCAGGGCCCCTACAATGAGCAGTTCTTC. Protein product: CASSFQGPYNEQFF.

This chain links TRBV4-2 with TRBJ2-7, with TRBD1 matching over 9 bases. CDR1 is LGHNA and CDR2 is YNFKEQ in the germline V gene. The V and J ends lost 2 bases and 7 bases, in that order; junction bases with no gene match: 9. This CDR3 is built from 15 residues. For the CDR3, the DNA is TGTGCCAGCAGCCAATTTGACAGGGGGTCGGGAGAGCAGTACTTC. Amino acids: CASSQFDRGSGEQYF.

This clone was seen once. V usage is TRBV6-5 and J usage is TRBJ1-2; 7 nucleotides line up with TRBD1. The CDR3 totals 13 residues. V shed 6 bases and J 1 base; nucleotides not matched to a gene: 2. Germline V gene data show CDR1 as MNHEY and CDR2 as SVGAGI. For the CDR3, the DNA is TGTGCCAGCAGAGGGGGCGTTAACTATGGCTACACCTTC. Residues: CASRGGVNYGYTF.

V usage is TRBV12-3 or TRBV12-4 and J usage is TRBJ1-3, with D uncertain. This CDR3 contains 12 residues. Trimming stripped 3 bases from V and 3 bases from J, with 3 bases between. The chain's CDR3 is CASSLIGNTIYF. CDR3 nucleotides: TGTGCCAGCAGTTTGATTGGAAACACCATATATTTT.

A note on this clone: Other DNA sequences from this sample encode an identical CDR3 as well. V gene TRBV28 combines with J gene TRBJ1-2, with no clear D. Deletions cut 5 bases from V and 1 base from J, with 2 bases between. Looked up from germline, CDR1 is MDHEN and CDR2 is SYDVKM. This CDR3 spans 11 amino acids. Here the CDR3 DNA reads TGTGCCAGCAGTAGTAACTATGGCTACACCTTC. It codes for CASSSNYGYTF.

DNA of the CDR3: TGCGCCAGCAGCCAAGATCTTTACACGGGTCAGGCAACTAATGAAAAACTGTTTTTT. Its translation is CASSQDLYTGQATNEKLFF. The rearrangement uses TRBV4-1 and TRBJ1-4; D unclear. V was shortened by 0 bases and J by 0 bases, with 17 bases between the two germline ends. This CDR3 is 19 amino acids long. Germline CDR1 reads MGHRA; CDR2 reads YSYEKL.